The clone carrying this T cell receptor (beta chain) was seen a single time. This record belongs to a study of chemoradiotherapy in HPV16-positive cancers. Repertoires were generated with immunoSEQ multiplex PCR, while TCRdb's copy carries only in-frame clones and drops some. The table has about 1,400 clones, about two thirds seen once. This CDR3 has 17 residues. V dropped 0 bases and J dropped 0 bases, with 12 bases sitting between them. Per the germline V gene, CDR1 is SGHVS and CDR2 is FQNEAQ. This receptor was identified in a human donor with HPV-associated anogenital cancer. The sequenced sample was tumor tissue, obtained from a patient who underwent chemoradiotherapy. The chain carries TRBV7-8 and TRBJ1-5; D is uncertain. CDR3 sequence (DNA): TGTGCCAGCAGCTTAGCGGGCGGCGGGAATAGCAATCAGCCCCAGCATTTT. It is translated as CASSLAGGGNSNQPQHF.